One and the same sample provided the 5 T cell receptor beta chains below, sequenced in a study of cytomegalovirus exposure and HLA in healthy donors. The study ran its PCR with 60 Vbeta and 13 Jbeta primers. Using immunoSEQ multiplex PCR, the repertoire was profiled, and TCRdb retains in-frame clones only, with some absent. The specimen's table records roughly 100,000 clones. The sample comprised PBMCs. These TCRs come from a man aged 40-49 years in good health and CMV-seronegative.

The rearrangement joins TRBV4-3 to TRBJ2-2; TRBD1 matches 8 bases. The CDR3 loop spans 17 amino acids. Germline trimming cut 0 bases from V and 4 bases from J; bases unmatched to any gene: 7. CDR1 LGHNA and CDR2 YSLEER come from the germline V gene. CDR3 nucleotide sequence: TGCGCCAGCAGCCAAGATTTCGCAACAGGGGGCACCGGGGAGCTGTTTTTT. Its translation: CASSQDFATGGTGELFF.

Remarks on this clone: It is likely a read error, because the conserved phenylalanine at the end of the CDR3 is missing. The V call is TRBV28, the J call TRBJ1-5; D remains ambiguous. Looked up from germline, CDR1 is MDHEN and CDR2 is SYDVKM. The CDR3 covers 12 residues. Between the trimmed V and J ends, which lost 7 bases and 3 bases, there was a span of 7 bases. CDR3 region: CASKQNNQPQHL. CDR3 DNA sequence: TGTGCCAGCAAACAGAACAATCAGCCCCAGCATCTT.

This chain uses TRBV7-8 with TRBJ1-5; TRBD1 might be the D (5 bases). This CDR3 contains 17 residues. The V end was cut by 4 bases, the J end by 7 bases, with 23 bases between. The germline V gene encodes CDR1 SGHVS and CDR2 FQNEAQ. CDR3 DNA: TGTGCCAGCAGCTCCGGGCGATTTGTGGAGGGGAAGCAGCCCCAGCATTTT. Its protein is CASSSGRFVEGKQPQHF.

CDR3 in amino acids: CASSVRVEGEQFF. The CDR3 DNA follows: TGTGCCAGCAGCGTGCGGGTTGAAGGTGAGCAGTTCTTC. V is TRBV11-2 and J is TRBJ2-1; TRBD2 might be the D (5 bases). CDR1 is SGHAT, CDR2 FQNNGV, per germline. With 5 bases removed from V and 9 bases from J, the gap between germline ends came to 14 bases. The CDR3 extends over 13 amino acids.

The rearrangement links TRBV6-5 to TRBJ2-7; the match to TRBD1 covers 9 bases. CDR1 and CDR2 (germline): MNHEY, SVGAGI. The CDR3 is made up of 12 amino acids. V dropped 5 bases and J dropped 6; count of bases not matched to a gene: 2. CDR3 protein: CASSNRGLEQYF. The CDR3 DNA reads as TGTGCCAGCAGTAACAGGGGGCTCGAGCAGTACTTC.